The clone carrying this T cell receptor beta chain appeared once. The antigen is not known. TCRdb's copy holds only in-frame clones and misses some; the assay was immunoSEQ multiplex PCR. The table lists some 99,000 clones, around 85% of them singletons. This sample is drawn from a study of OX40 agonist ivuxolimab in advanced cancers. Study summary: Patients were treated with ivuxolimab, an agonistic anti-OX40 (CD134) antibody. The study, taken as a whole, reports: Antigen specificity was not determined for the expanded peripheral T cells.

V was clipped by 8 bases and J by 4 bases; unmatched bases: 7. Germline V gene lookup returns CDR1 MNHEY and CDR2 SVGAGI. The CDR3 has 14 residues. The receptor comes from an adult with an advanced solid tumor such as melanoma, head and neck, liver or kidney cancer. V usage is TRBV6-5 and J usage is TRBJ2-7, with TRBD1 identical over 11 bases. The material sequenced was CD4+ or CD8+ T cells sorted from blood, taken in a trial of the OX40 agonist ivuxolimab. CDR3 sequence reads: CASVRTGGKYEQYF. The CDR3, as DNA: TGTGCCAGCGTTAGGACAGGGGGCAAGTACGAGCAGTACTTC.